This entry concerns a single T cell receptor beta chain. The antigen remains undetermined. This specimen belongs to a study of T cells in Graves' hyperthyroidism and ophthalmopathy. The investigators amplified TCR beta CDR3 regions from RNA transcripts. Carried out on the TCR CDR3, a first-round RT-PCR used the HTBI primer set. One entry per CDR3 protein results from TCRdb running MiXCR on the multiplex PCR reads. The sample consists of hundreds of thousands of distinct CDR3 sequences, roughly 46% of them appearing once. Points from the study as a whole: Ophthalmopathy and stable hyperthyroidism were told apart by a 13 V-J model. Most expanded thyroid clonotypes above 0.001 recurred in blood. Ophthalmopathy was predicted by the model a median of about six months ahead of onset.

Diagnostic assessment was based on clinical symptoms, serum thyroxine and TRAb, thyroid ultrasound and orbital computed tomography. The receptor's source is an adult man with Graves' disease, either hyperthyroidism or ophthalmopathy (not recorded which). Sequences were obtained from peripheral blood or thyroid tissue (not recorded which).

The CDR3 bases are TGTGCCAGCGGTTCCGACAAGAACAATCAGCCCCAGCATTTT. It specifies CASGSDKNNQPQHF. This chain joins TRBV7-8 and TRBJ1-5; D remains ambiguous. Between the trimmed V and J ends, which lost 8 bases and 3 bases, there was a span of 14 bases. This CDR3 is 14 amino acids long. Germline V gene sequence: CDR1 SGHVS, CDR2 FQNEAQ.